The clone carrying this T cell receptor (beta chain) was seen just once. Profiling relied on immunoSEQ multiplex PCR, and the TCRdb table lists in-frame clones only, not all of them. The sample has more than 55,000 clones; around 86% are singletons. The sample is drawn from a study of CD4 T cells in relation to SARS-CoV-2 and coronaviruses. V was clipped by 0 bases and J by 4 bases, with 15 bases between them. Germline CDR1 is LGHDT and CDR2 is YNNKEL (reference sequence). The CDR3 runs 16 residues. Unexposed donor CD4+ T cells date from about 2011-2018, before the COVID-19 pandemic. Naive and memory CD4+ T cells came from enriched cryopreserved PBMCs.

Sequences were obtained from memory CD4+ T cells from PBMCs. The TCR comes from a human donor in good health. The chain couples TRBV3-1 (or the pseudogene TRBV3-2) to TRBJ2-5; D is possibly TRBD2 (5 bases). CDR3 in DNA: TGTGCCAGCAGCCAAGATCTAAAATGGCTAGCAGAGACCCAGTACTTC. Translation gives CASSQDLKWLAETQYF.